This TCR beta chain was obtained from a study of blood T cell repertoires in COVID-19. Recruitment covered over 20 US areas and drew participants whose ages spanned about 18 to 95 years. In assigning cohorts, the study relied on participant-reported clinical history. Trimming stripped 0 bases from V and 6 bases from J, with 6 bases between. The CDR3 contains 12 residues. Germline V gene lookup returns CDR1 MNHEY and CDR2 SVGAGI. This clone was counted a single time. Original data processing: Estimation of nucleated cell counts relied on the amplification of reference gene primers. TCRdb's table, derived via immunoSEQ multiplex PCR, lists solely in-frame clones and lacks some. V, J and clone size derive from that table, while D and trimming were established from the DNA sequence. The profile covers approximately 140,000 clones, with around 82% appearing a single time and approximately 5% taken by the ten largest.

This clonotype was obtained from a man aged 35-49 years with acute COVID-19. The chain employs TRBV6-5 and TRBJ2-7; no firm D call. Sequencing input: PBMCs or T cells enriched from blood (not recorded which). The CDR3 sequence: CASSYSIGEQYF. DNA of the CDR3: TGTGCCAGCAGTTACTCGATCGGCGAGCAGTACTTC.